The clone carrying this T cell receptor (beta chain) showed up just a few times. Its antigen is unknown. The entry originates in a study of glioma-infiltrating T cells. Germline CDR1 is KGHSH and CDR2 is LQKENI. The CDR3 length is 16 residues. V gave up 3 bases and J gave up 0 bases, with 12 bases separating them. Amplification of TCR alpha and beta CDR3 regions from RNA used iRepertoire nested multiplex PCR. TCRdb ran MiXCR on the multiplex PCR reads and lists one entry per CDR3 protein. The sample has about 190,000 distinct CDR3 sequences, more than 30% seen once. Study observations and caveats: Only very few CDR3 sequences appeared in both tissue and blood. Gliomas, especially low-grade, showed above-expected tissue-blood divergence; non-neoplastic patients showed below.

The sequencing sample was made of glioma tissue, nonneoplastic brain tissue, or PBMCs (not recorded which). This clonotype was obtained from a human donor with low-grade glioma or glioblastoma, undergoing nonglioma brain surgery, or in good health (not recorded which). The rearrangement links TRBV18 to TRBJ2-4; TRBD2 is a possible D gene (5 bases). The CDR3 DNA reads as TGTGCCAGCTCACCCTCGAATGGACTAGCCAAAAACATTCAGTACTTC. Translated: CASSPSNGLAKNIQYF.